This TCR beta chain was sequenced during a study of memory CD4+ T cells and cytomegalovirus serostatus (dated by TCRdb to about 2019). With regard to the full study: The cohort included approximately 35 healthy adults from Belgium, of whom 9 were CMV seropositive and roughly 24 were CMV seronegative. To replicate a published TCR-based CMV serostatus classifier, the study sequenced CD4+ memory TCRbeta repertoires from a Belgian cohort whose cytomegalovirus serostatus was known. Broader findings and caveats from the paper: On the Belgian cohort, the classifier based on the original framework reached a median bootstrapped AUC of roughly 0.96, with a 95% CI of 0.76-1.00. The results were read as suggesting that the CMV-associated TCR signature is, for the most part, present in the CD4+ memory repertoire. For predicting CMV serostatus, the median bootstrapped AUC was 0.95 using the original framework and almost 0.93 using a US-trained random forest. Only CD4+CD45RO+ memory cells were sequenced, in contrast to the original study, in which naive and memory CD4+ and CD8+ populations were covered. Of fewer than 200 previously reported CMV-associated TCRbeta sequences, about 72 appeared in the CD4+ memory repertoires, each in one to five individuals.

This clone was seen only a few times. Its antigen remains undetermined. No per-base quality is available; no much larger clone lies one base away. Single viable CD3+CD4+CD8-CD45RO+ cells were sorted as memory CD4+ T cells on a FACSAria II. CMV serostatus was determined using a Roche Elecsys assay that detects serum IgG against CMV pp150, pp28, p38 and p52. Following thawing, total CD4+ T cells were enriched through positive selection using CD4 magnetic microbeads. Samples originated from another study that specifically interrogated the CD4+ T cell memory repertoire. Peripheral blood mononuclear cells were isolated and cryopreserved according to standard operating procedures, and serum was kept at -80 degrees C. Staining used CD3-PerCP (BW264/56), CD4-APC (RPA-T4), CD45RO-PE (UCHT1) and CD8-Pacific Orange (3B5) antibodies, with Sytox blue excluding non-viable cells. The Quick-DNA Microprep Kit was used to extract genomic DNA from the sorted cells. Amplification of TCRbeta DNA was done with the immunoSEQ hsTCRbeta kit, following the protocol from the manufacturer. TCRbeta libraries were sequenced on an Illumina MiSeq instrument. In the source study's methods: After out-of-frame sequences were removed, around 2,200,000 distinct TCRbeta sequences remained, averaging approximately 67,000 per individual. Each individual was scored according to the count of over 150 previously reported CMV-associated TCRbeta sequences and the total productive distinct TCRbeta count. A beta-binomial model was reimplemented in Python, and random forests from scikit-learn, run with default parameters, were trained on data from the US cohort. On the Belgian cohort, classifier performance was reported as the median AUC, along with percentile confidence intervals, across 10,000 bootstrap iterations. As stored in TCRdb, this immuneACCESS dataset retains in-frame rearrangements with V and J assigned. A fraction of the clones does not appear; measured against another copy, unresolved V genes explain less than half of the discrepancy, and the remainder lacks a known reason. Clonal size and the V and J genes are those of that table, whereas D and trimming came from the DNA. Here the sample has about 58,000 clones; approximately 81% occur a single time. The leading ten clones occupy 0.5% of the sample.

Spanning cysteine to phenylalanine, the CDR3 consists of 12 amino acids. The kept DNA is CDR3 alone, 36 bases in frame from the first base. V and J are truncated by 5 bases and 3 bases respectively, leaving an intervening sequence of 8 bases. The germline V gene yields SGHRS for CDR1 and YFSETQ for CDR2. The chain is assembled from TRBV5-1 and TRBJ2-5, with the D call perhaps TRBD1 or TRBD2, as 5 bases match in each case. The receptor was isolated from an adult in good health and CMV-seronegative. Some clones in this sample may be carry-over from other donors' samples. The sequenced sample was memory CD4+ T cells from blood. CDR3 sequence: CASRRGEETQYF. The nucleotide sequence is TGCGCCAGCAGGCGAGGGGAAGAGACCCAGTACTTC.